Each of the 26 T cell receptor beta chains below was sequenced from the same sample in a study of shared T cell receptors in the human thymus. Method: immunoSEQ multiplex PCR; TCRdb's copy keeps in-frame clones and lacks some. The sample lists hundreds of thousands of clones, around three quarters occurring once. These data were also filed under a second study, of human thymus T cells.

The sample comprised thymocytes. These receptors were taken from a boy under three years old with a congenital heart defect.

The chain recombines TRBV7-8 with TRBJ2-2; 8 nucleotides align to TRBD1. This CDR3 region has 15 residues. From germline, CDR1 is SGHVS and CDR2 FQNEAQ. After removal of 5 bases from V and 2 bases from J, the junction contained 4 bases not matched to a gene. The CDR3 coding sequence is TGTGCCAGCAGCCGGGACAGGATTAACACCGGGGAGCTGTTTTTT. This encodes CASSRDRINTGELFF.

A single count supports this clone. This chain links TRBV2 with TRBJ2-7, with D unclear. The germline V gene encodes CDR1 SNHLY and CDR2 FYNNEI. Trimming took 7 bases from V and 2 from J, leaving 9 bases between them. The CDR3 length is 12 residues. In DNA, the CDR3 is TGTGCCAGCACCTCTCCCCCCTACGAGCAGTACTTC. Translated, it gives CASTSPPYEQYF.

V gene TRBV25-1 combines with J gene TRBJ2-7; tentative D call: TRBD1 (6 bases). CDR3 length: 14 amino acids. Trimming stripped 3 bases from V and 2 bases from J, with 11 bases between. Germline V CDR1 and CDR2: MGHDK, SYGVNS. The CDR3, as DNA: TGTGCCAGCAGTGATCCCAGGACAGCCTACGAGCAGTACTTC. Translating gives CASSDPRTAYEQYF.

The CDR3, as DNA: TGTGCCAGCAGTTACTCGAGGGCTCTAGCTCCCAACGAGCAGTACTTC. Translation gives CASSYSRALAPNEQYF. This chain joins TRBV6-5 and TRBJ2-7, with D perhaps matching TRBD2 (5 bases). V was cut by 0 bases and J by 5 bases, with 17 bases left in between. CDR1 MNHEY and CDR2 SVGAGI come from the germline V gene. The length of the CDR3 is 16 residues.

This chain joins TRBV28 and TRBJ1-2; a weak D match, TRBD1 (6 bases). The CDR3 spans 15 residues. Per germline, CDR1 MDHEN and CDR2 SYDVKM. The V end was cut by 7 bases, the J end by 1 base, with 16 bases between. The DNA of the CDR3 is TGTGCCAGCAACTCAACAGGGCCCATTAACTATGGCTACACCTTC. Translation: CASNSTGPINYGYTF.

V is TRBV19 and J is TRBJ1-5; D is ambiguous. The V gene lost 4 bases and the J gene lost 0 bases, with 19 bases spanning the gap. The CDR3 sequence is 18 residues long. Germline lookup yields CDR1 LNHDA and CDR2 SQIVND (reference sequence). CDR3 sequence reads: CASSTNLVQSYSNQPQHF. In DNA, the CDR3 is TGTGCCAGTAGTACCAACCTGGTACAGTCGTATAGCAATCAGCCCCAGCATTTT.

The chain employs TRBV29-1 and TRBJ1-2; 11 bases fit TRBD1. V shed 4 bases and J 7 bases; nucleotides not matched to a gene: 5. The germline gives CDR1 SQVTM, CDR2 ANQGSEA. This CDR3 region has 13 residues. Here the CDR3 DNA reads TGCAGCGTTGGCCTCGGGACAGGGGGTGGCTACACCTTC. Its protein product is CSVGLGTGGGYTF.

The rearrangement uses TRBV4-1 and TRBJ2-1; the match to TRBD2 covers 14 bases. The ends lost 2 bases at V and 7 bases at J; junction bases unmatched: 10. In germline, CDR1 is MGHRA, CDR2 YSYEKL. CDR3 length: 18 amino acids. The CDR3 spells CASSQTRLAGGPGNEQFF. CDR3 nucleotide sequence: TGCGCCAGCAGCCAAACACGACTAGCGGGAGGGCCAGGAAATGAGCAGTTCTTC.

This sequence joins TRBV25-1 and TRBJ2-3; TRBD2 matches 10 bases. This CDR3 is built from 15 residues. Germline V CDR1 and CDR2: MGHDK, SYGVNS. V shed 3 bases, J shed 3 bases, and the junction held 3 bases outside the gene matches. The CDR3 coding sequence is TGTGCCAGCAGTGAGGTAGCGGGAGGAACAGATACGCAGTATTTT. Translated, it gives CASSEVAGGTDTQYF.

This chain links TRBV18 with TRBJ2-1; TRBD2 might be the D (6 bases). The CDR3 contains 17 residues. Germline assignment: CDR1 KGHSH and CDR2 LQKENI. V was cut by 0 bases and J by 0 bases, with 12 bases left in between. Here the CDR3 DNA reads TGTGCCAGCTCACCACCGACTAGGGACCACTCCTACAATGAGCAGTTCTTC. This gives the protein CASSPPTRDHSYNEQFF. Looking up the rest from reference TRBV18 and TRBJ2-1 gives the full variable domain: NAGVMQNPRHLVRRRGQEARLRCSPMKGHSHVYWYRQLPEEGLKFMVYLQKENIIDESGMPKERFSAEFPKEGPSILRIQQVVRGDSAAYFCASSPPTRDHSYNEQFFGPGTRLTVL.

The chain couples TRBV4-3 to TRBJ1-5; no definite D call. Trimming removed 0 bases at V and 1 base at J, with 22 bases between. CDR1 and CDR2 (germline): LGHNA, YSLEER. This CDR3 has 20 residues. CDR3 coding DNA: TGCGCCAGCAGCCAAGATATGCCCCGCGTGACTGACTCGAGCAATCAGCCCCAGCATTTT. Its translation: CASSQDMPRVTDSSNQPQHF.

V gene TRBV30 combines with J gene TRBJ2-6, with D uncertain. The V gene's germline CDR1 is GTSNPN and CDR2 SVGIG (reference sequence). The germline V and J ends were trimmed by 0 bases and 5 bases, with 14 bases remaining between them. This CDR3 has 16 residues. The CDR3 reads CAWSVWSERWANVLTF. CDR3 nucleotides: TGTGCCTGGAGTGTCTGGTCAGAGAGGTGGGCCAACGTCCTGACTTTC. Looking up the rest from reference TRBV30 and TRBJ2-6 gives the full variable domain: SQTIHQWPATLVQPVGSPLSLECTVEGTSNPNLYWYRQAAGRGLQLLFYSVGIGQISSEVPQNLSASRPQDRQFILSSKKLLLSDSGFYLCAWSVWSERWANVLTFGAGSRLTVL.

The chain couples TRBV4-2 to TRBJ2-1, with 7 nucleotides matching TRBD2. Unmatched junction bases numbered 13, after V lost 2 bases and J lost 3 bases. Per the germline V gene, CDR1 is LGHNA and CDR2 is YNFKEQ. The CDR3 contains 18 residues. CDR3 sequence reads: CASSQSGGRVLGYNEQFF. CDR3 coding DNA: TGTGCCAGCAGCCAATCGGGCGGGAGAGTCCTTGGCTACAATGAGCAGTTCTTC.

The rearrangement joins TRBV4-2 to TRBJ2-1; 14 bases agree with TRBD2. The germline CDR1 and CDR2 sequences are LGHNA and YNFKEQ. The CDR3 has 17 amino acids. V dropped 1 base and J dropped 9; count of bases not matched to a gene: 8. For the CDR3, the DNA is TGTGCCAGCAGCCAAGTTGAGACTAGCGGGAGGGAATGTGAGCAGTTCTTC. Translating it yields CASSQVETSGRECEQFF.

The chain recombines TRBV28 with TRBJ1-3; D ambiguous. V shed 6 bases and J shed 8 bases, with 20 bases lying between them. CDR3 length: 15 amino acids. Germline CDR1 reads MDHEN; CDR2 reads SYDVKM. CDR3 sequence reads: CASSHEGRSWDTIYF. For the CDR3, the DNA is TGTGCCAGCAGCCACGAAGGGAGGTCGTGGGACACCATATATTTT.

Here the CDR3 reads CASSLEASYEQYF. The CDR3 nucleotides read TGTGCCAGCAGTTTAGAGGCCAGCTACGAGCAGTACTTC. The chain recombines TRBV28 with TRBJ2-7; unclear D gene. The V end was cut by 2 bases, the J end by 3 bases, with 8 bases between. The CDR3 is 13 residues long. Germline V gene sequence: CDR1 MDHEN, CDR2 SYDVKM.

The V gene is TRBV7-2, the J gene TRBJ2-7; possible D gene TRBD2, 6 bases. The CDR3 runs 18 residues. The germline V gene has CDR1 SGHTA and CDR2 FQGNSA. V was clipped by 1 base and J by 5 bases, with 24 bases between them. CDR3 in amino acids: CASSLVREPGLWGHEQYF. CDR3 DNA: TGTGCCAGCAGCTTAGTCCGGGAGCCGGGACTCTGGGGACACGAGCAGTACTTC.

The gene calls are TRBV7-8 and TRBJ2-7, with TRBD1 identical over 9 bases. This CDR3 has 18 amino acids. The J segment lost 0 bases and the V segment lost 1 base, leaving 10 bases of the junction unmatched. Germline V lookup: CDR1 SGHVS, CDR2 FQNEAQ. In nucleotides, the CDR3 is TGTGCCAGCAGCTTAGGGGAAGCCGGGACAGGGTTCTCCTACGAGCAGTACTTC. As protein: CASSLGEAGTGFSYEQYF.

This clone has only a few counts. CDR3 in amino acids: CSVEEGWTSGRGINEQFF. The DNA for the CDR3 is TGCAGCGTTGAAGAGGGCTGGACTAGCGGGAGGGGGATCAATGAGCAGTTCTTC. The V gene is TRBV29-1, the J gene TRBJ2-1; TRBD2 aligns across 15 bases. J gave up 6 bases and V 0 bases, and 9 bases lay outside the gene matches. Germline V lookup: CDR1 SQVTM, CDR2 ANQGSEA. This CDR3 spans 18 amino acids.

This clone was seen a handful of times. The chain joins TRBV12-5 to TRBJ2-7; no definite D call. Germline loops: CDR1 LGHNT, CDR2 FRNRAP. The CDR3 length is 17 residues. Trimming took off 3 bases at V and 1 base at J, with 19 bases between the two ends. The CDR3 spells CASGFAPTLARSYEQYF. The CDR3 DNA reads as TGTGCTAGTGGTTTTGCCCCCACCCTGGCTAGGTCCTACGAGCAGTACTTC.

The chain combines TRBV27 with TRBJ2-7; maybe TRBD2 (6 bases). Trimming removed 5 bases at V and 1 base at J, with 15 bases between. Looked up from germline, CDR1 is MNHEY and CDR2 is SMNVEV (reference sequence). The CDR3 extends over 15 amino acids. CDR3 amino acids: CASSPGDWPSYEQYF. The CDR3, as DNA: TGTGCCAGCAGTCCCGGGGACTGGCCTTCCTACGAGCAGTACTTC.

The chain employs TRBV4-3 and TRBJ2-2; 7 bases align to TRBD1. The CDR3 totals 17 residues. Trimming took 1 base from V and 2 from J; bases not matched to a gene: 7. The germline CDR1 and CDR2 sequences are LGHNA and YSLEER. This CDR3 reads CASSQAPDRANTGELFF. The CDR3 DNA is TGCGCCAGCAGCCAAGCACCTGACAGGGCCAACACCGGGGAGCTGTTTTTT.

J is TRBJ2-1 and V is TRBV4-2; TRBD2 matches at 9 bases. The length of the CDR3 is 17 residues. Germline-derived CDR1 and CDR2 are LGHNA and YNFKEQ. V shed 0 bases and J 3 bases; nucleotides not matched to a gene: 6. The chain's CDR3 is CASSQDFSGSSYNEQFF. The CDR3 DNA reads TGTGCCAGCAGCCAAGACTTTAGCGGGAGTAGCTACAATGAGCAGTTCTTC.

This chain links TRBV4-3 with TRBJ1-4, with D perhaps matching TRBD1 (5 bases). With 4 bases removed from V and 8 bases from J, the gap between germline ends came to 17 bases. Germline values: CDR1 LGHNA, CDR2 YSLEER. CDR3 length: 15 residues. CDR3 nucleotides: TGCGCCAGCAGCCCTCGACAGAGGCGGGAAGAAAAACTGTTTTTT. Translation: CASSPRQRREEKLFF.

V gene TRBV14 combines with J gene TRBJ2-3; D unclear. Germline V gene data show CDR1 as SGHDN and CDR2 as FVKESK. The ends were cut back, 1 base at V and 2 bases at J, with 4 bases in the middle. This CDR3 is built from 13 residues. CDR3: CASSQGLTDTQYF. CDR3 sequence (DNA): TGTGCCAGCAGCCAAGGACTCACAGATACGCAGTATTTT.

The rearrangement links TRBV6-5 to TRBJ2-2; 8 bases match TRBD1. CDR3 size: 15 residues. Germline CDR1 is MNHEY and CDR2 is SVGAGI. With V trimmed by 6 bases and J by 4 bases, 7 bases remained unmatched. CDR3 sequence reads: CASSRRGPGTGELFF. CDR3 DNA sequence: TGTGCCAGCAGCCGCAGGGGGCCGGGCACCGGGGAGCTGTTTTTT.